This T cell receptor beta chain was identified during a study of T cell repertoires in cytomegalovirus infection. Study summary: A matching HLA type, together with CMV infection, was signaled by public TCR beta signatures. Findings and limits, study-wide: CMV-specific TCR beta clonotypes restricted by HLA-C dominated the ex vivo response. Accumulated public TCR beta family frequency recognized individuals carrying CMV together with the relevant HLA.

TCRdb fed the reads into MiXCR, producing one record per CDR3 protein. This table holds approximately 71,000 distinct CDR3 sequences, 4% found once. V was clipped by 4 bases and J by 2 bases, with 8 bases between them. The CDR3 contains 13 residues. Germline-derived CDR1 and CDR2 are MNHNS and SASEGT. This clonotype was seen many times. As yet, its antigen is unknown. Sequencing was performed on PBMCs. The clonotype originates from a human donor in good health (CMV status not recorded). Some clones in this sample may be carry-over from other donors' samples. This sequence joins TRBV6-1 and TRBJ2-5; no clear D. CDR3 loop: CASSVQIQETQYF. In nucleotides, the CDR3 is TGTGCCAGCAGTGTGCAGATACAAGAGACCCAGTACTTC.